This TCR beta chain was recovered during a study of T cell changes during pregnancy in multiple sclerosis. Generated by immunoSEQ multiplex PCR, the TCRdb table keeps only in-frame clones and is missing some. In the table there are about 65,000 clones, roughly 92% of which are singletons. This CDR3 has 14 amino acids. V gave up 3 bases and J gave up 5 bases, with 8 bases separating them. The germline CDR1 and CDR2 sequences are MRHNA and SNTAGT. This clonotype originated in a female donor in good health, enrolled as a control in a pregnancy study. The sample was CD8+ T cells from peripheral blood mononuclear cells, taken in the third trimester of pregnancy. The rearrangement links TRBV6-4 to TRBJ1-6, with D perhaps TRBD1 (5 bases). CDR3 bases: TGTGCCAGCAGTGAAGGGGTGGATAATTCACCCCTCCACTTT. Translating it yields CASSEGVDNSPLHF.